Listed below are T cell receptor beta chains from one sample, sequenced in a study of blood T cells in healthy people across ages. From the 5' RACE reads, TCRdb called clonotypes with MiXCR, one entry per CDR3 protein. The sample records approximately 1.5 million distinct CDR3 sequences, almost 35% being singletons. The sequenced material came from blood. The receptors derive from a woman in her twenties or thirties in good health. The CDR3 runs from the conserved cysteine through the conserved F or W. The D gene is left open where the match is weak. Size is omitted from some rows. Given values are once, few, many or a class for expanded clones.

J gene: TRBJ2-6; V gene: TRBV10-3; D gene: TRBD2; clone size: many; CDR3 protein: CAISESSGRASGANVLTF; CDR3 DNA: TGTGCCATCAGTGAGTCAAGCGGGAGGGCCTCTGGGGCCAACGTCCTGACTTTC
J gene: TRBJ2-5; V gene: TRBV7-6; D gene: .; clone size: .; CDR3 protein: CAGSLSGGPETQYF; CDR3 DNA: TGTGCCGGCAGCTTATCTGGAGGTCCAGAGACCCAGTACTTC
J gene: TRBJ1-5; V gene: TRBV6-1; D gene: TRBD1; clone size: .; CDR3 protein: CASSGGTGGNRPQHF; CDR3 DNA: TGTGCCAGCAGTGGCGGGACAGGGGGCAATCGGCCCCAGCATTTT
J gene: TRBJ2-1; V gene: TRBV7-3; D gene: .; clone size: .; CDR3 protein: CASSSLTLTHSYNEQFF; CDR3 DNA: TGTGCCAGCAGCTCCCTTACACTTACCCACTCCTACAATGAGCAGTTCTTC
J gene: TRBJ2-5; V gene: TRBV5-6; D gene: TRBD1; clone size: .; CDR3 protein: CASSLATGEETQYF; CDR3 DNA: TGTGCCAGCAGCTTGGCGACAGGGGAAGAGACCCAGTACTTC
J gene: TRBJ1-1; V gene: TRBV29-1; D gene: TRBD1; clone size: .; CDR3 protein: CSTWMGRGRSAGTEAFF; CDR3 DNA: TGCAGCACGTGGATGGGCAGGGGGCGATCGGCGGGCACTGAAGCTTTCTTT
J gene: TRBJ2-1; V gene: TRBV7-9; D gene: .; clone size: .; CDR3 protein: CASSPGAGLLYNEQFF; CDR3 DNA: TGTGCCAGCAGCCCCGGGGCGGGACTTCTCTACAATGAGCAGTTCTTC
J gene: TRBJ2-7; V gene: TRBV15; D gene: .; clone size: .; CDR3 protein: CATSLSFFWSGMNVCLYEQYF; CDR3 DNA: TGTGCCACCAGCCTCTCCTTTTTTTGGTCAGGGATGAATGTTTGTCTCTACGAGCAGTACTTC
J gene: TRBJ2-3; V gene: TRBV9; D gene: .; clone size: few; CDR3 protein: CASSRGRRMESTDTQYF; CDR3 DNA: TGTGCCAGCAGCCGCGGTCGGAGGATGGAGAGCACAGATACGCAGTATTTT
J gene: TRBJ1-6; V gene: TRBV7-2; D gene: .; clone size: .; CDR3 protein: CASSLGASSDSPLHF; CDR3 DNA: TGTGCCAGCAGCTTAGGTGCCAGTTCTGATTCACCCCTCCACTTT
J gene: TRBJ2-3; V gene: TRBV4-1; D gene: TRBD1; clone size: .; CDR3 protein: CASSQVMTGGLQPTQYF; CDR3 DNA: TGCGCCAGCAGCCAAGTCATGACAGGGGGACTACAACCTACGCAGTATTTT
J gene: TRBJ2-7; V gene: TRBV11-2; D gene: .; clone size: .; CDR3 protein: CASSFPGDEQYF; CDR3 DNA: TGTGCCAGCAGCTTTCCTGGGGACGAGCAGTACTTC
J gene: TRBJ2-2; V gene: TRBV6-1; D gene: TRBD1; clone size: .; CDR3 protein: CASTNHWTGEVFATGELFF; CDR3 DNA: TGTGCCAGCACCAACCACTGGACAGGGGAGGTCTTTGCGACCGGGGAGCTGTTTTTT
J gene: TRBJ2-3; V gene: TRBV3-1; D gene: .; clone size: .; CDR3 protein: CACSQDFPVGDTQYF; CDR3 DNA: TGTGCCTGCAGCCAAGATTTTCCCGTAGGAGATACGCAGTATTTT
J gene: TRBJ2-3; V gene: TRBV4-1; D gene: TRBD2; clone size: .; CDR3 protein: CASSQFAGGSDTQYF; CDR3 DNA: TGCGCCAGCAGCCAATTCGCGGGGGGCTCGGATACGCAGTATTTT
J gene: TRBJ2-1; V gene: TRBV4-1; D gene: TRBD2; clone size: few; CDR3 protein: CASSQEGTSVYNEQFF; CDR3 DNA: TGCGCCAGCAGCCAAGAAGGGACTAGCGTCTACAATGAGCAGTTCTTC
J gene: TRBJ1-1; V gene: TRBV6-5; D gene: TRBD1; clone size: few; CDR3 protein: CASRSEGAFTEAFF; CDR3 DNA: TGTGCCAGCCGTTCGGAGGGGGCGTTCACTGAAGCTTTCTTT
J gene: TRBJ1-6; V gene: TRBV5-5; D gene: TRBD1; clone size: .; CDR3 protein: CASSGTGGDSPLHF; CDR3 DNA: TGTGCCAGCAGCGGGACAGGGGGAGATTCACCCCTCCACTTT
J gene: TRBJ2-1; V gene: TRBV20-1; D gene: .; clone size: few; CDR3 protein: CSARASSVVYNEQFF; CDR3 DNA: TGCAGTGCTAGAGCGTCTAGCGTTGTCTACAATGAGCAGTTCTTC
J gene: TRBJ2-3; V gene: TRBV11-1; D gene: TRBD1; clone size: .; CDR3 protein: CASSFTGTGADTQYF; CDR3 DNA: TGTGCCAGCAGCTTTACCGGGACAGGGGCAGATACGCAGTATTTT
J gene: TRBJ2-1; V gene: TRBV3-1; D gene: .; clone size: .; CDR3 protein: CASSQGSNNEQFF; CDR3 DNA: TGTGCCAGCAGCCAAGGGTCAAACAATGAGCAGTTCTTC
J gene: TRBJ2-1; V gene: TRBV11-2; D gene: .; clone size: once; CDR3 protein: CASSFPQGSSYNEQFF; CDR3 DNA: TGTGCCAGCAGCTTCCCCCAGGGGTCCTCCTACAATGAGCAGTTCTTC
J gene: TRBJ2-1; V gene: TRBV28; D gene: .; clone size: few; CDR3 protein: CASSLSPTSHNEQFF; CDR3 DNA: TGTGCCAGCAGTTTGTCCCCTACTAGCCACAATGAGCAGTTCTTC
J gene: TRBJ2-1; V gene: TRBV20-1; D gene: TRBD2; clone size: few; CDR3 protein: CSARTLAGGLGGLNEQFF; CDR3 DNA: TGCAGTGCTAGAACGCTAGCGGGGGGGCTCGGGGGTTTAAATGAGCAGTTCTTC
J gene: TRBJ1-1; V gene: TRBV20-1; D gene: .; clone size: .; CDR3 protein: CSARVLQGNTEAFF; CDR3 DNA: TGCAGTGCTAGAGTCTTGCAGGGGAACACTGAAGCTTTCTTT
J gene: TRBJ1-2; V gene: TRBV28; D gene: .; clone size: .; CDR3 protein: CASSPEGGLLFVRGYTF; CDR3 DNA: TGTGCCAGCAGCCCGGAGGGGGGGCTTCTGTTCGTGCGAGGCTACACCTTC
J gene: TRBJ2-1; V gene: TRBV7-3; D gene: TRBD2; clone size: .; CDR3 protein: CASSLTGLAGLNEQFF; CDR3 DNA: TGTGCCAGCAGCTTAACCGGACTAGCGGGACTCAATGAGCAGTTCTTC
J gene: TRBJ1-1; V gene: TRBV11-2; D gene: .; clone size: .; CDR3 protein: CASTKTGNSRTEAFF; CDR3 DNA: TGTGCCAGCACCAAAACCGGGAATTCGAGGACTGAAGCTTTCTTT
J gene: TRBJ2-7; V gene: TRBV3-1; D gene: TRBD2; clone size: .; CDR3 protein: CASSQGTSGVLQQKIQYF; CDR3 DNA: TGTGCCAGCAGCCAAGGCACTAGCGGGGTACTTCAACAAAAGATCCAGTACTTC
J gene: TRBJ2-3; V gene: TRBV7-9; D gene: TRBD1; clone size: many; CDR3 protein: CASSLPVQGLSTDTQYF; CDR3 DNA: TGTGCCAGCAGCTTACCGGTACAGGGGTTGAGCACAGATACGCAGTATTTT
J gene: TRBJ1-1; V gene: TRBV29-1; D gene: .; clone size: many; CDR3 protein: CSVWGAEAFF; CDR3 DNA: TGCAGCGTTTGGGGAGCTGAAGCTTTCTTT
J gene: TRBJ1-5; V gene: TRBV10-3; D gene: TRBD1; clone size: few; CDR3 protein: CAISESRGPAGQPQHF; CDR3 DNA: TGTGCCATCAGTGAGTCCAGGGGGCCTGCCGGTCAGCCCCAGCATTTT
J gene: TRBJ2-7; V gene: TRBV19; D gene: TRBD2; clone size: many; CDR3 protein: CASSIDRYGRATEQYF; CDR3 DNA: TGTGCCAGTAGTATAGATCGCTACGGGAGGGCCACCGAGCAGTACTTC